This T cell receptor beta chain was found in a study of blood T cell repertoires in COVID-19. Turning to the study itself: The United States, Italy and Spain provided the acute and convalescent COVID-19 samples. PBMCs, B-cell-depleted T cells, or T cells provided the cDNA or gDNA that made up the material.

Concerning this clone: Other DNA sequences in this sample translate to the same CDR3.

As handled by the study authors: It was from reference gene primer amplification that nucleated cell counts were estimated. Assay: immunoSEQ multiplex PCR; the TCRdb copy retains only in-frame clones and omits some. Clone size and the V and J calls come from that table; the DNA yielded D and trimming. The sample yields hundreds of thousands of clones, 80% to 90% seen once. Sequenced sample: peripheral blood. This receptor was taken from a woman in her fifties or sixties who had recovered from COVID-19.

CDR3 DNA sequence: TGTGCCAGCAGCTTAGCTTCAGGGAACACTGAAGCTTTCTTT. Translated: CASSLASGNTEAFF. This rearrangement joins TRBV7-2 to TRBJ1-1; D is undetermined. CDR3 length: 14 amino acids. CDR1 and CDR2 (germline): SGHTA, FQGNSA. V lost 0 bases to trimming and J lost 1 base, with 6 bases between them.